Listed here is a single TCR beta chain. The antigen is undetermined. The junction and the germline gene differ at one end; a read error may be behind it. PCR employed 60 Vbeta and 13 Jbeta primers. The protocol was immunoSEQ multiplex PCR, while the TCRdb copy is restricted to in-frame clones and leaves out a portion. The sample consists of hundreds of thousands of clones, over 85% of them appearing once. This sample stems from a study of cytomegalovirus exposure and HLA in healthy donors. Germline V gene lookup returns CDR1 SEHNR and CDR2 FQNEAQ (reference sequence). CDR3 length: 16 amino acids. General study points: Rates of TCR association differed by HLA locus in a later analysis, with DRB1 highest and HLA-C lowest. In terms of immune exposure information, only CMV serostatus was available. In a later analysis, an Asian-associated ancestry cluster reportedly showed fewer N-insertions than the roughly 700-donor mean. A later analysis, which compared TCR beta chains of equal frequency, found the HLA-associated ones more clonally expanded.

This TCR derives from a young woman in good health and CMV-seronegative. The sequenced material came from PBMCs. The genes are TRBV7-9 and TRBJ2-2; TRBD2 matches 12 bases. The CDR3, as DNA: TGTTCCAGCAGCGCACTAGCGGGAGGCTTCACCGGGGAGCTGTTTTTT. Encoded protein: CSSSALAGGFTGELFF. Together with reference TRBV7-9 and TRBJ2-2, the CDR3 gives the full variable domain: DTGVSQNPRHKITKRGQNVTFRCDPISEHNRLYWYRQTLGQGPEFLTYFQNEAQLEKSRLLSDRFSAERPKGSFSTLEIQRTEQGDSAMYLCSSSALAGGFTGELFFGEGSRLTVL.